Listed below are T cell receptor beta chains from one sample, sequenced in a study of T cell responses to AZD1222 COVID-19 vaccine. Repertoires were generated with immunoSEQ multiplex PCR, while TCRdb's copy carries only in-frame clones and drops some. The table lists about 150,000 clones, under 95% of them singletons. Sequences were derived from peripheral blood, sampled on day 0 of AZD1222 vaccination. These receptors all come from an adult in good health. The conserved cysteine and the conserved F or W are not part of the CDR3 here.

J gene	V gene	CDR3 length	CDR3 protein
TRBJ1-3	TRBV4-1	15	ASSQAEASTLGNTIY
TRBJ2-7	TRBV19	13	ASSIFGTGPYEQY
TRBJ2-3	TRBV7-9	13	ASSISGSPGDTQY
TRBJ1-2	TRBV5-3	15	ARSLVGIIVPGGRGQ
TRBJ2-2	TRBV30	10	ARSIGRRELF
TRBJ1-6	TRBV4-1	11	ASSQERTTPLH
TRBJ2-1	TRBV6-5	13	ASRGVLAGGDEQF
TRBJ1-2	TRBV29-1	13	SVEDLGRPLEGYT
TRBJ2-1	TRBV30	15	AWSVGLAGESYNEQF
TRBJ1-2	TRBV15	15	ATSRGGTGDAIGGYT
TRBJ2-2	TRBV6-1	13	ASSEGTGLVGELF
TRBJ1-5	TRBV5-5	15	ASSLALDRGWVQPQH
TRBJ2-1	TRBV28	12	AIHGTGETNEQF
TRBJ2-7	TRBV28	15	ASSFIGGARGWYEQY
TRBJ2-3	TRBV19	14	ASRILAGGSTDTQY
TRBJ1-4	TRBV7-2	12	ASSFSGARGKLF
TRBJ1-4	TRBV3-1/TRBV3-2	12	ASSLGHPGGKLF
TRBJ2-7	TRBV6-5	13	ASSYELGGIYEQY
TRBJ1-2	TRBV5-1	10	ASSWDRDGYT